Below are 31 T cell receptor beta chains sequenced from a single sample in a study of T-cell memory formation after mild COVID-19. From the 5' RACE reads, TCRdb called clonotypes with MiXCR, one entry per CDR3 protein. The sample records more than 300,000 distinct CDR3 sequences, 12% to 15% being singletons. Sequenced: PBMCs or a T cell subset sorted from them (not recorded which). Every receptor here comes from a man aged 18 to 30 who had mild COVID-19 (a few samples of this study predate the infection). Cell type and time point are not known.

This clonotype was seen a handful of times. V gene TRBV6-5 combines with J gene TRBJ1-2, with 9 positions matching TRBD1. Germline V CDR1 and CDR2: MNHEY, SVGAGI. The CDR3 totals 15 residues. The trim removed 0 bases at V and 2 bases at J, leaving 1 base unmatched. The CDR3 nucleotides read TGTGCCAGCAGTTACTCTGGGACAGGGAACTATGGCTACACCTTC. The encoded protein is CASSYSGTGNYGYTF.

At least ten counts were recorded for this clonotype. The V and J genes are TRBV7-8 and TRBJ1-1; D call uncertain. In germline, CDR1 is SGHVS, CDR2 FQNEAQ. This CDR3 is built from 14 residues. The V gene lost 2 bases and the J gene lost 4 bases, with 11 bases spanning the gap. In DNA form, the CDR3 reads TGTGCCAGCAGCTTATGGAGGCTGGGCACTGAAGCTTTCTTT. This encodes CASSLWRLGTEAFF.

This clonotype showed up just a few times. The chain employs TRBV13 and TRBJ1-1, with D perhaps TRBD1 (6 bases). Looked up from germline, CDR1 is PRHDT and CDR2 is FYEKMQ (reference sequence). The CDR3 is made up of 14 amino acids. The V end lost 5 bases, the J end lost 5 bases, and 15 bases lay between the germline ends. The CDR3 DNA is TGTGCCAGCAGCCTTACAGGGTCTCGGACTGAAGCTTTCTTT. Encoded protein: CASSLTGSRTEAFF.

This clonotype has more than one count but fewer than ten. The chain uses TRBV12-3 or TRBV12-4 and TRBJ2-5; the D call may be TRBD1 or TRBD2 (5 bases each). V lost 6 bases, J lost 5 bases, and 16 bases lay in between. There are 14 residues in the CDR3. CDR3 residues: CASSSGTPGETQYF. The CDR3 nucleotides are TGTGCCAGCAGCTCCGGGACCCCGGGGGAGACCCAGTACTTC.

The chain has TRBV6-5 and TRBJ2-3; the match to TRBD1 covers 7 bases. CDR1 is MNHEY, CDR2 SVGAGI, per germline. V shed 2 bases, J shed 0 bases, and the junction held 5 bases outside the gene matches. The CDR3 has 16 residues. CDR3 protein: CASSYQGVGSTDTQYF. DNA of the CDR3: TGTGCCAGCAGTTACCAGGGGGTGGGGAGCACAGATACGCAGTATTTT.

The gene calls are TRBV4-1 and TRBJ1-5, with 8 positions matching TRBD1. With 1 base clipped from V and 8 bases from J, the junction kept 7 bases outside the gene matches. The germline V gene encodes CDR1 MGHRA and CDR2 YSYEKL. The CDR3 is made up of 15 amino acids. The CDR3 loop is CASSQGGQAGEPQHF. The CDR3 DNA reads TGCGCCAGCAGCCAAGGGGGACAGGCCGGGGAGCCCCAGCATTTT.

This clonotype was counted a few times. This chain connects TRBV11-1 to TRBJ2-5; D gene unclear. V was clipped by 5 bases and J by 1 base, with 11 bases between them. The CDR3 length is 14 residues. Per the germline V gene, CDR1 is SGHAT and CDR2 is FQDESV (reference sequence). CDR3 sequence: CASSPRHLQETQYF. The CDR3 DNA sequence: TGTGCCAGCAGCCCCAGACACCTCCAAGAGACCCAGTACTTC.

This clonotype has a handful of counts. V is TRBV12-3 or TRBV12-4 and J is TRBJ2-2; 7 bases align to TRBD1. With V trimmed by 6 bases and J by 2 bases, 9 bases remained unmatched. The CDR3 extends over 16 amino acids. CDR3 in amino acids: CASRITGTDNTGELFF. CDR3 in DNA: TGTGCCAGCAGGATCACCGGGACAGATAACACCGGGGAGCTGTTTTTT.

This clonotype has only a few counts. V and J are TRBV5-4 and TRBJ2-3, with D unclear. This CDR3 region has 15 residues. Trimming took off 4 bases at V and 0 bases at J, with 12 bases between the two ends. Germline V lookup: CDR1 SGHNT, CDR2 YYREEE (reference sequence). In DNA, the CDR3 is TGTGCCAGCAGCCTCCTACTTACGAGCACAGATACGCAGTATTTT. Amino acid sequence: CASSLLLTSTDTQYF.

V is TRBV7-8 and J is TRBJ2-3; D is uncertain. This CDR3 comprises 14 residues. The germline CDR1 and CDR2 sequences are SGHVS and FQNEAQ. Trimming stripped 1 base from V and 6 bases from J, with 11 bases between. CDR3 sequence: CASSLGPAPDTQYF. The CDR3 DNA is TGTGCCAGCAGCTTAGGACCAGCCCCGGATACGCAGTATTTT.

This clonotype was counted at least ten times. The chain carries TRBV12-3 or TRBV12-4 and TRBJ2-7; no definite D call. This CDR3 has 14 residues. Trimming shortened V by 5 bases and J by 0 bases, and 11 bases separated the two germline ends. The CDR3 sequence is CASSPLHNSYEQYF. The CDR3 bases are TGTGCCAGCAGTCCCCTACATAACTCCTACGAGCAGTACTTC.

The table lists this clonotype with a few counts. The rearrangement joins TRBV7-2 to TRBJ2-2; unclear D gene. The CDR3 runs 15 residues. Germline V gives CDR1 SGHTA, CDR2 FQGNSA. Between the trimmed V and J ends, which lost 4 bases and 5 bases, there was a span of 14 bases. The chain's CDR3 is CASSYRRSSTGELFF. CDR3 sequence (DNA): TGTGCCAGCAGCTACCGACGAAGCAGTACCGGGGAGCTGTTTTTT.

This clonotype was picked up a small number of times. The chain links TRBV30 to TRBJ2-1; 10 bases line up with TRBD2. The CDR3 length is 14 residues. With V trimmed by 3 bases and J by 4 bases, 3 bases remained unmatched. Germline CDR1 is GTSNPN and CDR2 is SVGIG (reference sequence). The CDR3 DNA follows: TGTGCCTGGAGCAGCGGGGGGGGATACAATGAGCAGTTCTTC. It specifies CAWSSGGGYNEQFF.

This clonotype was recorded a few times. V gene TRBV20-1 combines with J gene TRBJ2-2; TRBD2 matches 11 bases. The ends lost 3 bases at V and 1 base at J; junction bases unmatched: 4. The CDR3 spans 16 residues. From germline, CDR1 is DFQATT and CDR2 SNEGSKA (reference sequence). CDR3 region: CSASTGLAENTGELFF. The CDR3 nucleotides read TGCAGTGCTAGTACGGGACTAGCGGAGAACACCGGGGAGCTGTTTTTT.

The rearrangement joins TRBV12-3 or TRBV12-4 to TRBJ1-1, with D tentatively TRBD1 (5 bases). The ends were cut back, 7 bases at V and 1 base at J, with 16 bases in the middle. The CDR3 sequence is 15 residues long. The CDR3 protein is CASKRSGRGNTEAFF. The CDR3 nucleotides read TGTGCCAGCAAGCGTTCAGGGAGAGGGAACACTGAAGCTTTCTTT.

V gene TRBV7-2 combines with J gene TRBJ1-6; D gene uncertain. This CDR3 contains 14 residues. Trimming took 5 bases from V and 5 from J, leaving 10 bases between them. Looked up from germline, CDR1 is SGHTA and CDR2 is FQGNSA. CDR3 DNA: TGTGCCAGCAGCCACGGACGGGATAATTCACCCCTCCACTTT. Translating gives CASSHGRDNSPLHF.

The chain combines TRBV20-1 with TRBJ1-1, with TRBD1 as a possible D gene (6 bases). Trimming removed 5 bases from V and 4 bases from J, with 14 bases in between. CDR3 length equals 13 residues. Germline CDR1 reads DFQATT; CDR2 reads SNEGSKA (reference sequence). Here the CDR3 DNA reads TGCAGTGCTTATAACACAGGGACCACTGAAGCTTTCTTT. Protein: CSAYNTGTTEAFF.

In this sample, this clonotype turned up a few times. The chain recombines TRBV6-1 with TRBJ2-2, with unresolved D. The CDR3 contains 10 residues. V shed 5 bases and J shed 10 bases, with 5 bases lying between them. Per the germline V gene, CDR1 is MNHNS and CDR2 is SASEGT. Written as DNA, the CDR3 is TGTGCCAGCAGTAGCTTGGAGCTGTTTTTT. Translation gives CASSSLELFF.

In DNA form, the CDR3 reads TGTGCCAGTAGTATAAACGACCCCGGGGGCGCGCAGTACTTC. Amino acid sequence: CASSINDPGGAQYF. The rearrangement joins TRBV19 to TRBJ2-7; D may match TRBD1 or TRBD2 (6 bases each). The CDR3 runs to 14 residues. Trimming took 2 bases from V and 9 from J, leaving 17 bases between them. CDR1 and CDR2 (germline): LNHDA, SQIVND (reference sequence).

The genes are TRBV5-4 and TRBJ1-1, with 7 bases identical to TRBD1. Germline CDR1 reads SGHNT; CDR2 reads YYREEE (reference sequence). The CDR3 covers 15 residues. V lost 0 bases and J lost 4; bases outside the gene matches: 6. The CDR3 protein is CASSLARAGGTEAFF. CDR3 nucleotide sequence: TGTGCCAGCAGCTTGGCCAGGGCAGGGGGCACTGAAGCTTTCTTT.

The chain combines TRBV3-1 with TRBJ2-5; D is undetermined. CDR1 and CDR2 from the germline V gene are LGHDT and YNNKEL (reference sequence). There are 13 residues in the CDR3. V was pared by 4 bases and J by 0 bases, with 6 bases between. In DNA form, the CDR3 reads TGTGCCAGCAGCCGGTCCGACCAAGAGACCCAGTACTTC. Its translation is CASSRSDQETQYF.

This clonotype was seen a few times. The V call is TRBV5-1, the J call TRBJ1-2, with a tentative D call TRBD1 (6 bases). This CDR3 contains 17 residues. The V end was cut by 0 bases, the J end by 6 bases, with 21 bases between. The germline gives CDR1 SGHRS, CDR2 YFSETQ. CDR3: CASSLGRILQGINGYTF. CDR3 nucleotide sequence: TGCGCCAGCAGCTTGGGCCGAATCCTACAGGGCATCAATGGCTACACCTTC.

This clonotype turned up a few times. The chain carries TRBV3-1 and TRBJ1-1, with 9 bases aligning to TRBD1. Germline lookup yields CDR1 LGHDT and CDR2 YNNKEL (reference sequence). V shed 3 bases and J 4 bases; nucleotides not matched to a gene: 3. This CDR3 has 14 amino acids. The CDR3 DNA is TGTGCCAGCAGCCATTGGGACAGGGCCACTGAAGCTTTCTTT. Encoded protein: CASSHWDRATEAFF.

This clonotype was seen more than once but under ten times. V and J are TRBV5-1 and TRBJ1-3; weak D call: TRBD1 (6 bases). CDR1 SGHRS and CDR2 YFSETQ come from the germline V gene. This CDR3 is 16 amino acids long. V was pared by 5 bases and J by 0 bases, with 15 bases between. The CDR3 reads CASRGGGGYSGNTIYF. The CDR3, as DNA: TGCGCCAGCAGAGGGGGAGGCGGCTACTCTGGAAACACCATATATTTT.

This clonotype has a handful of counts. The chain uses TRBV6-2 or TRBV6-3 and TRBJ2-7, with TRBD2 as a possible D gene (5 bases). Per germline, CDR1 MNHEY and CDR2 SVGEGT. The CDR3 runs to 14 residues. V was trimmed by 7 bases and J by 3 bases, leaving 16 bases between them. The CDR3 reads CASMSGGGSYEQYF. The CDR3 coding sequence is TGTGCCAGCATGTCTGGAGGTGGGAGCTACGAGCAGTACTTC.

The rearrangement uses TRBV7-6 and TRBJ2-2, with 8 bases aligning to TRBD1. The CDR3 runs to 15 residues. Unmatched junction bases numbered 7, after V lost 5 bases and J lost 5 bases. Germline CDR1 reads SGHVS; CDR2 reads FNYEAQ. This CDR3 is CASSIGQGLTGELFF. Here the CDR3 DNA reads TGTGCCAGCAGCATCGGACAGGGCTTGACCGGGGAGCTGTTTTTT.

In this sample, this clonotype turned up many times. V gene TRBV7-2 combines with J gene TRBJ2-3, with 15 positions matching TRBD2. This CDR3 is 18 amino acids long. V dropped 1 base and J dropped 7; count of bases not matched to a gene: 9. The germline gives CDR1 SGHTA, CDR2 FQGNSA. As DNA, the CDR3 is TGTGCCAGCAGCTTAGAAGGGACTAGCGGGAGGAACATTAATACGCAGTATTTT. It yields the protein CASSLEGTSGRNINTQYF.

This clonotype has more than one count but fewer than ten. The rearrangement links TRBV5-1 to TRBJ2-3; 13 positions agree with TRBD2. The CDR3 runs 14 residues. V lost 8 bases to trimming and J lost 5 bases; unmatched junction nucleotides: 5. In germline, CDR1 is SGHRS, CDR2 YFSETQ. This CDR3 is CASTSGGAIDTQYF. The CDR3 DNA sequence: TGCGCCAGTACTAGCGGGGGGGCCATAGATACGCAGTATTTT.

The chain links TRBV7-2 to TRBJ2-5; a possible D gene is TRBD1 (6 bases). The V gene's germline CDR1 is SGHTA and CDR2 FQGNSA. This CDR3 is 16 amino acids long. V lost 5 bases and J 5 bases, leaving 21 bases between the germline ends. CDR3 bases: TGTGCCAGCAGCCCGTGGCGGACAGCCTCCGGGGAGACCCAGTACTTC. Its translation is CASSPWRTASGETQYF.

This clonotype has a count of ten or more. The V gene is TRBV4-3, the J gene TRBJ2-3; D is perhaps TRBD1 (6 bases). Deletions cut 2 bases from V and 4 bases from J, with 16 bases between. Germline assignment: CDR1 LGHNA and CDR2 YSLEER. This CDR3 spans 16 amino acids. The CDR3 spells CASSQTGWGEADTQYF. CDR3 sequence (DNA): TGCGCCAGCAGCCAAACAGGGTGGGGCGAGGCAGATACGCAGTATTTT.

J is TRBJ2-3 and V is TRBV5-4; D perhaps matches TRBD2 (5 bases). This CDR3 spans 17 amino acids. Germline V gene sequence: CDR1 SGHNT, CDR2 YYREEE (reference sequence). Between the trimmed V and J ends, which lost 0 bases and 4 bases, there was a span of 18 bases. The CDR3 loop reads CASSLGLDPGSSDTQYF. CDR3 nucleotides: TGTGCCAGCAGCTTGGGATTGGATCCGGGGAGCTCAGATACGCAGTATTTT.